The next 29 T cell receptor beta chains were all read from a single sample in a study of beta chain features in type 1 diabetes. The investigators reverse transcribed all of the isolated RNA, so they sequenced expressed TCRB transcripts. Some clones are missing from TCRdb's copy, which holds only in-frame ones; the method was immunoSEQ multiplex PCR. Among 300,000 to 350,000 clones listed, around 9.7% were seen once. The antigens for these receptors are not known. Overall study findings and caveats: There was a moderate but significant shortening of TCRB CDR3s in all four CD4+ subsets of Type 1 diabetes patients.

Sequencing was performed on central memory CD4+ T cells from blood. Every receptor here comes from a man younger than 45 with type 1 diabetes.

This chain connects TRBV9 to TRBJ2-5, with no clear D. Germline loops: CDR1 SGDLS, CDR2 YYNGEE. The CDR3 is made up of 13 amino acids. Trimming pared 2 bases from V and 1 base from J, leaving 6 bases between. CDR3 DNA sequence: TGTGCCAGCAGCGTTTACGGCCAAGAGACCCAGTACTTC. Residues: CASSVYGQETQYF.

The chain has TRBV28 and TRBJ2-2, with 8 bases fitting TRBD1. This CDR3 is built from 19 residues. Germline-derived CDR1 and CDR2 are MDHEN and SYDVKM. V lost 3 bases to trimming and J lost 2 bases; unmatched junction nucleotides: 14. The CDR3: CASSLWDRSEYRNTGELFF. The DNA for the CDR3 is TGTGCCAGCAGTTTGTGGGACAGGTCGGAGTATAGAAACACCGGGGAGCTGTTTTTT. The variable domain in full, completed from reference TRBV28 and TRBJ2-2, reads DVKVTQSSRYLVKRTGEKVFLECVQDMDHENMFWYRQDPGLGLRLIYFSYDVKMKEKGDIPEGYSVSREKKERFSLILESASTNQTSMYLCASSLWDRSEYRNTGELFFGEGSRLTVL.

This clone has a count of ten or more. The chain recombines TRBV21-1 with TRBJ1-5; the DNA was not used to check the table's D call, TRBD1. TRBV21-1 is a pseudogene locus. This CDR3 comprises 17 residues. The CDR3 here is CASSNVGQISSNQPQHF. CDR3 bases: TGTGCCAGCAGCAACGTCGGACAGATTAGTAGCAATCAGCCCCAGCATTTT.

Comment on this clone: This specimen includes other DNA sequences encoding the same CDR3. The chain joins TRBV7-2 to TRBJ2-7, with D perhaps matching TRBD1 (5 bases). V was shortened by 3 bases and J by 0 bases, with 9 bases between the two germline ends. Germline V gene sequence: CDR1 SGHTA, CDR2 FQGNSA. The CDR3 consists of 14 residues. Written as DNA, the CDR3 is TGTGCCAGCAGCTTTCGACAGAACTCCTACGAGCAGTACTTC. Residues: CASSFRQNSYEQYF.

V usage is TRBV5-6 and J usage is TRBJ2-5, with 9 bases lining up with TRBD2. With V trimmed by 4 bases and J by 2 bases, 6 bases remained unmatched. This CDR3 comprises 15 residues. CDR1 and CDR2 (germline): SGHDT, YYEEEE. The DNA for the CDR3 is TGTGCCAGCAGCCGTAGCGGGGGTTCTCAAGAGACCCAGTACTTC. Protein sequence: CASSRSGGSQETQYF.

This chain uses TRBV15 with TRBJ2-5, with TRBD2 as a possible D gene (5 bases). V was shortened by 2 bases and J by 4 bases, with 17 bases between the two germline ends. The CDR3 is made up of 16 amino acids. Germline loops: CDR1 LNHNV, CDR2 YYDKDF (reference sequence). CDR3 DNA sequence: TGTGCCACCAGCAGAAACCTCGGACTCTCACCAGAGACCCAGTACTTC. It is translated as CATSRNLGLSPETQYF.

This clone was seen more than once but under ten times. This chain joins TRBV7-8 and TRBJ1-1; D remains unclear. This CDR3 has 15 amino acids. The germline CDR1 and CDR2 sequences are SGHVS and FQNEAQ. V dropped 1 base and J dropped 1 base, with 10 bases sitting between them. The chain's CDR3 is CASSLELGRNTEAFF. The CDR3 DNA reads as TGTGCCAGCAGCTTAGAACTGGGCAGGAACACTGAAGCTTTCTTT.

V gene TRBV7-2 combines with J gene TRBJ1-2; 7 positions match TRBD1. Germline V CDR1 and CDR2: SGHTA, FQGNSA. V was pared by 6 bases and J by 6 bases, with 7 bases of the junction left unmatched. The CDR3 loop spans 13 amino acids. CDR3 DNA sequence: TGTGCCAGCAGTCCCGACAGGGTGGATGGCTACACCTTC. Its protein is CASSPDRVDGYTF.

The chain links TRBV2 to TRBJ1-2, with D perhaps TRBD1 (6 bases). CDR1 and CDR2 from the germline V gene are SNHLY and FYNNEI. The CDR3 loop spans 14 amino acids. Trimming took 6 bases from V and 0 from J, leaving 11 bases between them. The chain's CDR3 is CASRGTNTNYGYTF. Written as DNA, the CDR3 is TGTGCCAGCAGGGGGACAAATACTAACTATGGCTACACCTTC. Full variable domain (remainder filled in from reference TRBV2 and TRBJ1-2): EPEVTQTPSHQVTQMGQEVILRCVPISNHLYFYWYRQILGQKVEFLVSFYNNEISEKSEIFDDQFSVERPDGSNFTLKIRSTKLEDSAMYFCASRGTNTNYGYTFGSGTRLTVV.

This chain connects TRBV4-3 to TRBJ2-3, with TRBD2 identical over 11 bases. V gave up 1 base and J gave up 2 bases; unmatched junction bases: 8. CDR3 length: 18 residues. Germline V gene data show CDR1 as LGHNA and CDR2 as YSLEER. The CDR3 DNA reads TGCGCCAGCAGCCAAGCGGCTAGCGGGGGGCCGGACACAGATACGCAGTATTTT. Protein: CASSQAASGGPDTDTQYF.

This clone was detected many times. This rearrangement joins TRBV5-5 to TRBJ2-7, with a possible D match to TRBD2 (6 bases). The CDR3 runs to 15 residues. Per the germline V gene, CDR1 is SGHKS and CDR2 is YYEKEE (reference sequence). V dropped 4 bases and J dropped 2 bases, with 16 bases sitting between them. CDR3 sequence (DNA): TGTGCCAGCAGCCCCCGCGGGGAAGGCACCTACGAGCAGTACTTC. Its translation is CASSPRGEGTYEQYF.

There are a few counts of this clone. The V call is TRBV28, the J call TRBJ1-5; D call uncertain. The CDR3 contains 13 residues. Trimming removed 5 bases at V and 5 bases at J, with 10 bases between. Germline V gene lookup returns CDR1 MDHEN and CDR2 SYDVKM. CDR3 sequence reads: CASSELQDQPQHF. The DNA of the CDR3 is TGTGCCAGCAGTGAATTACAAGATCAGCCCCAGCATTTT.

This clone was found a few times. The rearrangement links TRBV10-3 to TRBJ1-1, with 7 bases identical to TRBD1. Germline CDR1 and CDR2: ENHRY and SYGVKD. This CDR3 contains 13 residues. V lost 2 bases to trimming and J lost 5 bases; unmatched junction nucleotides: 2. DNA of the CDR3: TGTGCCATCAGTGAGCAGGGGGGGACTGAAGCTTTCTTT. Protein: CAISEQGGTEAFF.

At least ten counts were recorded for this clone. The V and J genes are TRBV28 and TRBJ2-7, with D perhaps TRBD2 (5 bases). The CDR3 length is 12 residues. Germline V gene sequence: CDR1 MDHEN, CDR2 SYDVKM. V dropped 7 bases and J dropped 2 bases, with 9 bases sitting between them. Written as DNA, the CDR3 is TGTGCCAGCATCGGGGAACCCTACGAGCAGTACTTC. Its translation: CASIGEPYEQYF.

This clone was observed a handful of times. The rearrangement joins TRBV7-9 to TRBJ2-5, with 7 bases that match TRBD1. The better agreement between TRBJ2-7 and the DNA end casts doubt on the J call. Germline CDR1 is SEHNR and CDR2 is FQNEAQ (reference sequence). The CDR3 has 14 amino acids. The CDR3 loop is CASSFRQGSYEQYF. The CDR3 region has the DNA TGTGCCAGCAGCTTCAGACAGGGTTCCTACGAGCAGTACTTC.

This chain connects TRBV7-2 to TRBJ2-3; 10 bases line up with TRBD1. The germline V gene has CDR1 SGHTA and CDR2 FQGNSA. J lost 2 bases, V lost 5 bases, and 4 bases had no gene match. The CDR3 is made up of 15 amino acids. CDR3 bases: TGTGCCAGCAGCACCGGGACAGGGGTCACAGATACGCAGTATTTT. It is translated as CASSTGTGVTDTQYF.

This clone came up a few times. J is TRBJ2-1 and V is TRBV11-3; the match to TRBD2 covers 9 bases. The germline V gene has CDR1 SGHNT and CDR2 YENEEA. There are 11 residues in the CDR3. J lost 9 bases, V lost 9 bases, and 3 bases had no gene match. Here the CDR3 reads CASSGGGEQFF. CDR3 DNA sequence: TGTGCCAGTAGCGGGGGTGGTGAGCAGTTCTTC. The full variable domain, completed using reference TRBV11-3 and TRBJ2-1, is EAGVVQSPRYKIIEKKQPVAFWCNPISGHNTLYWYLQNLGQGPELLIRYENEEAVDDSQLPKDRFSAERLKGVDSTLKIQPAELGDSAVYLCASSGGGEQFFGPGTRLTVL.

Concerning this clone itself: Its ends do not fully match the called genes, so a read error is possible. The V gene is TRBV7-9, the J gene TRBJ2-7; D unclear. CDR1 is SEHNR, CDR2 FQNEAQ, per germline (reference sequence). The length of the CDR3 is 15 residues. The CDR3 loop reads CASSIASYNSYEQYF. The CDR3 DNA sequence: TGTGCCAGCAGCATAGCCTCTTATAACTCCTACGAGCAGTACTTC.

This clone was detected a few times. The rearrangement links TRBV27 to TRBJ1-6; 7 bases fit TRBD1. Germline CDR1 and CDR2: MNHEY and SMNVEV (reference sequence). The CDR3 is 16 amino acids. V lost 1 base, J lost 7 bases, and 7 bases stayed unmatched. CDR3 amino acids: CASSLLPQGVNSPLHF. Written as DNA, the CDR3 is TGTGCCAGCAGTTTATTACCGCAGGGGGTAAATTCACCCCTCCACTTT.

This clone was found a few times. This rearrangement joins TRBV21-1 to TRBJ2-7; TRBD1 was called by the table and not checked on the DNA. TRBV21-1 is a pseudogene locus. CDR3 size: 15 residues. The CDR3 region is CASSPTGTGSYEQYF. CDR3 bases: TGTGCCAGCAGCCCCACCGGGACAGGGTCCTACGAGCAGTACTTC.

This clone has only a few counts. The chain uses TRBV18 and TRBJ2-6; no reliable D call. Trimming took 4 bases from V and 0 from J, leaving 7 bases between them. Germline loops: CDR1 KGHSH, CDR2 LQKENI. The CDR3 is 15 amino acids. The CDR3 region is CASSQAFSGANVLTF. The CDR3 region has the DNA TGTGCCAGCTCACAGGCATTCTCTGGGGCCAACGTCCTGACTTTC.

V gene TRBV7-9 combines with J gene TRBJ1-2; D is ambiguous. Trimming stripped 5 bases from V and 3 bases from J, with 7 bases between. Germline V gene lookup returns CDR1 SEHNR and CDR2 FQNEAQ (reference sequence). The CDR3 contains 12 residues. The CDR3 bases are TGTGCCAGCAGCCCAGTGGACTATGGCTACACCTTC. Encoded protein: CASSPVDYGYTF.

The table lists this clone with a few counts. The chain links TRBV5-1 to TRBJ2-3, with 7 bases aligning to TRBD1. CDR1 is SGHRS and CDR2 is YFSETQ in the germline V gene. The CDR3 runs to 14 residues. Trimming at V came to 4 bases and at J to 3 bases, leaving 5 bases not matched to a gene. The CDR3 loop is CASSRQGDTDTQYF. The CDR3 DNA reads as TGCGCCAGCAGCCGGCAGGGGGATACAGATACGCAGTATTTT.

This clone was seen only a few times. The chain uses TRBV7-2 and TRBJ2-2; tentative D call: TRBD1 (5 bases). The CDR3 sequence is 14 residues long. The ends were cut back, 3 bases at V and 5 bases at J, with 10 bases in the middle. The V gene's germline CDR1 is SGHTA and CDR2 FQGNSA. DNA for the CDR3: TGTGCCAGCAGCTTCGACAGAACTACCGGGGAGCTGTTTTTT. As protein: CASSFDRTTGELFF.

This clone was counted a few times. The rearrangement links TRBV2 to TRBJ2-5; D call uncertain. CDR3 length equals 15 residues. Per the germline V gene, CDR1 is SNHLY and CDR2 is FYNNEI. V gave up 5 bases and J gave up 0 bases, with 13 bases separating them. The CDR3 loop reads CASSLGGDHQETQYF. The CDR3, as DNA: TGTGCCAGCAGTTTAGGCGGAGACCACCAAGAGACCCAGTACTTC.

The CDR3 loop reads CASNPGGNSPLHF. The CDR3 DNA follows: TGTGCCAGTAACCCCGGGGGTAATTCACCCCTCCACTTT. This chain joins TRBV19 and TRBJ1-6; D might be TRBD1 (5 bases). This CDR3 has 13 amino acids. Trimming pared 7 bases from V and 6 bases from J, leaving 10 bases between. Germline lookup yields CDR1 LNHDA and CDR2 SQIVND (reference sequence).

This clone has a handful of counts. The chain has TRBV29-1 and TRBJ1-2; the D is unclear. Looked up from germline, CDR1 is SQVTM and CDR2 is ANQGSEA. The CDR3 runs to 11 residues. Trimming stripped 7 bases from V and 4 bases from J, with 10 bases between. The CDR3 sequence is CSAREAYGYTF. Written as DNA, the CDR3 is TGCAGCGCGCGGGAGGCCTATGGCTACACCTTC. Supplemented by reference TRBV29-1 and TRBJ1-2, the full variable domain reads SAVISQKPSRDICQRGTSLTIQCQVDSQVTMMFWYRQQPGQSLTLIATANQGSEATYESGFVIDKFPISRPNLTFSTLTVSNMSPEDSSIYLCSAREAYGYTFGSGTRLTVV.

The CDR3 DNA reads as TGCGCCAGCAGCTTTGTAGGGGAGGTAGTAAGCGAGCAGTACTTC. Translation: CASSFVGEVVSEQYF. The rearrangement joins TRBV5-1 to TRBJ2-7; D might be TRBD2 (6 bases). This CDR3 contains 15 residues. The germline V gene encodes CDR1 SGHRS and CDR2 YFSETQ. V was pared by 2 bases and J by 6 bases, with 18 bases between.

This chain links TRBV27 with TRBJ2-7; the D gene is possibly TRBD2 (5 bases). The CDR3 extends over 14 amino acids. CDR1 and CDR2 (germline): MNHEY, SMNVEV (reference sequence). Trimming pared 6 bases from V and 5 bases from J, leaving 17 bases between. The CDR3 DNA reads as TGTGCCAGCAGACTAGTTGGGTTGGGGAACGAGCAGTACTTC. Translation: CASRLVGLGNEQYF.